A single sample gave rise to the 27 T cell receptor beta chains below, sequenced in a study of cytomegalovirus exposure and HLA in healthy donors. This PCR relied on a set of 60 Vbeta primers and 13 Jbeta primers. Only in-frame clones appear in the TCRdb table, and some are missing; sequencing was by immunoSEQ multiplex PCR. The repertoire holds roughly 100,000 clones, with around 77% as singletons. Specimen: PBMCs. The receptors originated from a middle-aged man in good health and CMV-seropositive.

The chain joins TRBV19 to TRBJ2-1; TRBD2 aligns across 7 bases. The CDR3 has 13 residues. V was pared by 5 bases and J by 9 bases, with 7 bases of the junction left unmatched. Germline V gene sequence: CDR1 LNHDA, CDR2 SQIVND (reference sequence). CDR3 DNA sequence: TGTGCCAGTAGTCCCGCGGGGGTTGGTGAGCAGTTCTTC. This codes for CASSPAGVGEQFF.

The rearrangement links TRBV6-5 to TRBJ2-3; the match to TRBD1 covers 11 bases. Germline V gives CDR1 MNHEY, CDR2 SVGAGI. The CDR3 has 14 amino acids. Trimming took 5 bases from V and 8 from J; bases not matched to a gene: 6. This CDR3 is CASSPGQGEGTQYF. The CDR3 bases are TGTGCCAGCAGTCCGGGACAGGGGGAGGGTACGCAGTATTTT.

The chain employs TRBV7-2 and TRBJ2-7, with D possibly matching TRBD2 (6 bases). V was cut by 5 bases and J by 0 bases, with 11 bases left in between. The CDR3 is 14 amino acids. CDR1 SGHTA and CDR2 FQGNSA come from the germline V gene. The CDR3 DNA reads TGTGCCAGCAGCCAAAAGACTAGCTCCTACGAGCAGTACTTC. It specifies CASSQKTSSYEQYF.

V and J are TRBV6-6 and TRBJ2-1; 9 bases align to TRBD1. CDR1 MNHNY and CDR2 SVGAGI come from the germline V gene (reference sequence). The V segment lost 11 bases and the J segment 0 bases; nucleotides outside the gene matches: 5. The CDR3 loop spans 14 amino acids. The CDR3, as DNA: TGTGCCGCACAGGGGGCGAGCTCCTACAATGAGCAGTTCTTC. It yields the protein CAAQGASSYNEQFF.

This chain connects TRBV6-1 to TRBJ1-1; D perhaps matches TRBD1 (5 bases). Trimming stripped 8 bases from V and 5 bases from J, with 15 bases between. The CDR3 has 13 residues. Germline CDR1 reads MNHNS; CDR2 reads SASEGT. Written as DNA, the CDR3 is TGTGCCAGCTCCGGGGGGATTGGAACTGAAGCTTTCTTT. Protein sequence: CASSGGIGTEAFF.

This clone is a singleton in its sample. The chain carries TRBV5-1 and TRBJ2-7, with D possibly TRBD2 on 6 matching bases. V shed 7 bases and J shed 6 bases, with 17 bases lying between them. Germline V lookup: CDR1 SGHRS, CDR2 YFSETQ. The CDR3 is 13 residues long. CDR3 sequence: CASGTAGEGEQYF. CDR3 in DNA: TGCGCCAGCGGGACTGCCGGAGAGGGCGAGCAGTACTTC.

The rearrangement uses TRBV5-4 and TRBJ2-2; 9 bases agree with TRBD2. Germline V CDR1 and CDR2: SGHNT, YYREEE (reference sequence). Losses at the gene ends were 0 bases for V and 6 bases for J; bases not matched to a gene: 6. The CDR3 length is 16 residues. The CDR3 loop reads CASSLGVAGDAGELFF. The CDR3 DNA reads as TGTGCCAGCAGCTTGGGTGTAGCGGGAGACGCCGGGGAGCTGTTTTTT.

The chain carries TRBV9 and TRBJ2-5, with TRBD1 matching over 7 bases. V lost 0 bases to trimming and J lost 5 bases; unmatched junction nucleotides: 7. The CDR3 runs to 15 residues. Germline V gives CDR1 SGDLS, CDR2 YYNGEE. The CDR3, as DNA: TGTGCCAGCAGCGTAGGACAGGGTAGGTTGGAGACCCAGTACTTC. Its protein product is CASSVGQGRLETQYF. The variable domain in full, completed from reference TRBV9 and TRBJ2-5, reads DSGVTQTPKHLITATGQRVTLRCSPRSGDLSVYWYQQSLDQGLQFLIQYYNGEERAKGNILERFSAQQFPDLHSELNLSSLELGDSALYFCASSVGQGRLETQYFGPGTRLLVL.

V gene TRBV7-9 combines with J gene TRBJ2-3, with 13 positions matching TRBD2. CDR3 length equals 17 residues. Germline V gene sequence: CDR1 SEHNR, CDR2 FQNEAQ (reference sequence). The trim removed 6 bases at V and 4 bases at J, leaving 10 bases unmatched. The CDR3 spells CASRPRTSGRIADTQYF. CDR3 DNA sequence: TGTGCCAGCAGACCTAGGACTAGCGGGAGAATCGCAGATACGCAGTATTTT.

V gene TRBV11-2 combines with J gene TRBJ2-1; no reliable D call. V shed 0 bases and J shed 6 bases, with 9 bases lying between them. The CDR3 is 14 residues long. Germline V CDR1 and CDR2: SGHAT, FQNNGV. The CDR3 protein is CASSLERLGNEQFF. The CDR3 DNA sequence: TGTGCCAGCAGCTTAGAACGGCTAGGCAATGAGCAGTTCTTC. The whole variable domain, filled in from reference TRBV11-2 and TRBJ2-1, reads EAGVAQSPRYKIIEKRQSVAFWCNPISGHATLYWYQQILGQGPKLLIQFQNNGVVDDSQLPKDRFSAERLKGVDSTLKIQPAKLEDSAVYLCASSLERLGNEQFFGPGTRLTVL.

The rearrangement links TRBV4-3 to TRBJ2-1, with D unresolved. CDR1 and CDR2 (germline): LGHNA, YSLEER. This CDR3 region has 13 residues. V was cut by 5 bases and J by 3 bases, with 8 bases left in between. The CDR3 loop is CASSFIIYNEQFF. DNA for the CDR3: TGCGCCAGCAGCTTTATTATCTACAATGAGCAGTTCTTC.

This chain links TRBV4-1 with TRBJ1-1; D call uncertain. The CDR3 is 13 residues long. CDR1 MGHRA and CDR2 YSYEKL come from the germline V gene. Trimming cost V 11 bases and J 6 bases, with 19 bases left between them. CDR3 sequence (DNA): TGCGCCTCTGGTACTCAGACCGGAGCTGAAGCTTTCTTT. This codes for CASGTQTGAEAFF.

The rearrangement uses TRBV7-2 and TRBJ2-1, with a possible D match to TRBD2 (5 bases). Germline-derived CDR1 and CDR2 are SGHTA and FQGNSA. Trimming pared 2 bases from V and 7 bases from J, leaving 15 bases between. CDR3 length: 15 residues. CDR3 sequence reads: CASSLPGRGLNEQFF. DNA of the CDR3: TGTGCCAGCAGCTTACCCGGACGCGGGTTGAATGAGCAGTTCTTC.

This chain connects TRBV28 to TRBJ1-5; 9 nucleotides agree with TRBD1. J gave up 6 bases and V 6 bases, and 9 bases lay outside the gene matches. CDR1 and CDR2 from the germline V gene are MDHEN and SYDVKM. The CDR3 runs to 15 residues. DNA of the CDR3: TGTGCCAGCAGCTCGACAGGGGGGACTTTTCAGCCCCAGCATTTT. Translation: CASSSTGGTFQPQHF.

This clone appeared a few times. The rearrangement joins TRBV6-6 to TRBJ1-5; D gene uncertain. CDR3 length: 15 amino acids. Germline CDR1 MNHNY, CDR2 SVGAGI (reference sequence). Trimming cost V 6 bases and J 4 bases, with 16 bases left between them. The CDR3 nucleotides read TGTGCCAGCAGCGACCAAGGAGATTCGAATCAGCCCCAGCATTTT. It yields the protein CASSDQGDSNQPQHF.

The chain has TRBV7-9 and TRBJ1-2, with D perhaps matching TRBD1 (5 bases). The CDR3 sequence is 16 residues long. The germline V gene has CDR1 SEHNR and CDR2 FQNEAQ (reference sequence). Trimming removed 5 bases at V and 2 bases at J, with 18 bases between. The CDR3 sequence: CASSDPTGGGNYGYTF. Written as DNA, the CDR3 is TGTGCCAGCAGCGACCCCACGGGGGGAGGGAACTATGGCTACACCTTC.

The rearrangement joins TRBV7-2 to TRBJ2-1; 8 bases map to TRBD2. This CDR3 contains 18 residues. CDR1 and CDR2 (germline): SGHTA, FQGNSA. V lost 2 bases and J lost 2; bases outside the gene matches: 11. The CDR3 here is CASSLSASAGVTYNEQFF. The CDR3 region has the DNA TGTGCCAGCAGCTTATCCGCCTCAGCGGGAGTAACCTACAATGAGCAGTTCTTC. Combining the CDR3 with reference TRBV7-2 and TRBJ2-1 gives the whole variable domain GAGVSQSPSNKVTEKGKDVELRCDPISGHTALYWYRQSLGQGLEFLIYFQGNSAPDKSGLPSDRFSAERTGGSVSTLTIQRTQQEDSAVYLCASSLSASAGVTYNEQFFGPGTRLTVL.

CDR3 loop: CASSLGPVGGSSYEQYF. For the CDR3, the DNA is TGTGCCAGCAGCTTGGGCCCGGTGGGGGGTTCTTCCTACGAGCAGTACTTC. V usage is TRBV5-4 and J usage is TRBJ2-7; D possibly corresponds to TRBD2 (6 bases). Germline assignment: CDR1 SGHNT and CDR2 YYREEE (reference sequence). V was pared by 0 bases and J by 1 base, with 17 bases between. The CDR3 is 17 amino acids.

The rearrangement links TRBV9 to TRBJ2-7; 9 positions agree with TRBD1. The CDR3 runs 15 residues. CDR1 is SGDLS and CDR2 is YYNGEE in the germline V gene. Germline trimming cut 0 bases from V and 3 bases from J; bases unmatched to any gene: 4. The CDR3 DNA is TGTGCCAGCAGCGTAGGGGAGACAGGGGGCTACGAGCAGTACTTC. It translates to CASSVGETGGYEQYF.

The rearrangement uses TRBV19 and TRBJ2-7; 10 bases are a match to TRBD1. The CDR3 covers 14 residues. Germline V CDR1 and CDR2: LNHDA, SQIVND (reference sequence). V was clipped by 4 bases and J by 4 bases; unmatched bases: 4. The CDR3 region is CASSTPGQGYEQYF. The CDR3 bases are TGTGCCAGTAGTACCCCGGGACAGGGGTACGAGCAGTACTTC.

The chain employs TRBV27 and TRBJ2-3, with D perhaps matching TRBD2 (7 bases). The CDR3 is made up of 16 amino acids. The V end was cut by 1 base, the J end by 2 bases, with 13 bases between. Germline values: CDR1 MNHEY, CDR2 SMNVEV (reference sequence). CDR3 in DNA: TGTGCCAGCAGTTTATGGGGAGGGGGGGCCACAGATACGCAGTATTTT. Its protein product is CASSLWGGGATDTQYF.

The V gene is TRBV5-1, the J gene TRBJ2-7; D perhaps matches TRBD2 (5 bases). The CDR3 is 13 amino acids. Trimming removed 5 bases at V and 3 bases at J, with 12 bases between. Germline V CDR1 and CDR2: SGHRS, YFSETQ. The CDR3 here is CASRPGRDYEQYF. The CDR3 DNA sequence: TGCGCCAGCAGACCGGGTCGGGACTACGAGCAGTACTTC.

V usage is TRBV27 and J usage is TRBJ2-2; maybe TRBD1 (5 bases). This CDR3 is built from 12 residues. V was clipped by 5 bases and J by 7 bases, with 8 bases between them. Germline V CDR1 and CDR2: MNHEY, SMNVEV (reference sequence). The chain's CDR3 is CASSLQGGELFF. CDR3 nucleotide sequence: TGTGCCAGCAGTCTTCAGGGCGGGGAGCTGTTTTTT.

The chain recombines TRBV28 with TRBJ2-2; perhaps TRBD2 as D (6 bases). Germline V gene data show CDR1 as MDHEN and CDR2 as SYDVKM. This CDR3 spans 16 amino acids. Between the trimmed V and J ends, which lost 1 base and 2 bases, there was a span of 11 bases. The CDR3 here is CASSLFSGRNTGELFF. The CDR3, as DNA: TGTGCCAGCAGTTTATTTAGCGGCAGAAACACCGGGGAGCTGTTTTTT.

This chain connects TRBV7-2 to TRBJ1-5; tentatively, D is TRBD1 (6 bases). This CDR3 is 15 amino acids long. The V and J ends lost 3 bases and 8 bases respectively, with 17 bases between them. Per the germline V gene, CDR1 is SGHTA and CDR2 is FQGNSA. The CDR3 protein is CASSFVGAEGEPQHF. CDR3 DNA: TGTGCCAGCAGCTTTGTGGGGGCAGAAGGGGAGCCCCAGCATTTT.

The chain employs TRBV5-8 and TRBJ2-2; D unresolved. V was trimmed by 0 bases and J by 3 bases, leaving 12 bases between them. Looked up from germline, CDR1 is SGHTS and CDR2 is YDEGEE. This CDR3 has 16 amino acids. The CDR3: CASSLAVSTDTGELFF. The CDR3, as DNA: TGTGCCAGCAGCTTGGCCGTTAGCACCGACACCGGGGAGCTGTTTTTT.

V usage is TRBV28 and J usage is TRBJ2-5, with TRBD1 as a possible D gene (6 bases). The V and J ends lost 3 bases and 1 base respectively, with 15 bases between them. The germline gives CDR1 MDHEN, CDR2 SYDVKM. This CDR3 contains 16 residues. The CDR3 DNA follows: TGTGCCAGCAGTTTCGGGAAGGGGGAACTCCAAGAGACCCAGTACTTC. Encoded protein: CASSFGKGELQETQYF.